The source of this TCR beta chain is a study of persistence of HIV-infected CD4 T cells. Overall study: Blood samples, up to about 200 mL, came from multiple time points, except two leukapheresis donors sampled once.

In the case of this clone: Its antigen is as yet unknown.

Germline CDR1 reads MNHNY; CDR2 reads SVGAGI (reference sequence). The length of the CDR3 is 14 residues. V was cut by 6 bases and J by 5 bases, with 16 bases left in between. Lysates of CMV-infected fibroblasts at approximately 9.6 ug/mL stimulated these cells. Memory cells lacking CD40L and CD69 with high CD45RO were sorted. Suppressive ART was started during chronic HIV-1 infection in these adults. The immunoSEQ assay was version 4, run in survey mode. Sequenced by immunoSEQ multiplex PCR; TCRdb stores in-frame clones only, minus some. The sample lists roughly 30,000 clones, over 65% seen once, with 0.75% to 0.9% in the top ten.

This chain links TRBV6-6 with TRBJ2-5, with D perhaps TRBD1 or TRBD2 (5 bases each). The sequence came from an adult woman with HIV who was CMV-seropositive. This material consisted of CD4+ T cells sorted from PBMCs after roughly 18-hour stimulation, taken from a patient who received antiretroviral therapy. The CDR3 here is CASSAGTSRETQYF. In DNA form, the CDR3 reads TGTGCCAGCAGCGCCGGGACGAGCAGGGAGACCCAGTACTTC.